Only a few counts were recorded for the clone carrying this T cell receptor (beta chain). These data come from a study of blood T cell repertoires in COVID-19. Across the study: From the United States, Italy and Spain came samples of acute and convalescent COVID-19. Nucleic acid was either cDNA or gDNA, and it came from T cells, B-cell-depleted T cells, or PBMCs.

Study processing details: Quantification of nucleated cells was approximated via reference gene primer amplification. Sequenced by immunoSEQ multiplex PCR; TCRdb stores in-frame clones only, minus some. The V and J calls and clone size were taken over from that table, and D and trimming were inferred from the DNA. The table records 120,000 or so clones, just under 90% of them present only once. Germline CDR1 is LNHDA and CDR2 is SQIVND (reference sequence). This CDR3 has 13 residues. J lost 7 bases, V lost 6 bases, and 4 bases had no gene match. This TCR came from a woman aged 50 to 60 with acute or convalescent COVID-19. Source material: peripheral blood. J is TRBJ1-5 and V is TRBV19; the match to TRBD1 covers 9 bases. CDR3 DNA: TGTGCCAGTAGAAGGGACAGGGAGCAGCCCCAGCATTTT. As protein: CASRRDREQPQHF.